The rows below give T cell receptor beta chains drawn from one sample of a study of control samples from healthy donors and cancer patients. The protocol was immunoSEQ multiplex PCR, while the TCRdb copy is restricted to in-frame clones and leaves out a portion. The top ten clones hold roughly 3.2% of a sample with 140,000 to 150,000 clones, 75% to 95% of them seen once. The sample taken for sequencing was blood. These receptors originate from a man aged 25 to 40 in good health. Each CDR3 is given with its conserved first and last residue. Each record gives: V gene, D gene, clone size, J gene, CDR3 DNA, CDR3 protein. The D gene is left open where the match is weak. Some rows mark clone size as missing; the rest say once, few, many or name a class of expanded clone.

v_gene: TRBV6-5
d_gene: TRBD1
abundance: once
j_gene: TRBJ1-6
CDR3nt: TGTGCCAGCAGAGTGACAGGGGAAAATTCACCCCTCCACTTT
CDR3aa: CASRVTGENSPLHF

v_gene: TRBV28
d_gene: -
abundance: once
j_gene: TRBJ1-2
CDR3nt: TGTGCCTGTAGCGGCGGGTTTCCGTTAAACTATGGCTACACCTTC
CDR3aa: CACSGGFPLNYGYTF

v_gene: TRBV28
d_gene: -
abundance: -
j_gene: TRBJ1-4
CDR3nt: TGTGCCAGCAGATTACGGAGAATAACTAATGAAAAACTGTTTTTT
CDR3aa: CASRLRRITNEKLFF

v_gene: TRBV27
d_gene: -
abundance: -
j_gene: TRBJ2-6
CDR3nt: TGTGCCAGCAGTTTCGGCTCTGGGGCCAACGTCCTGACTTTC
CDR3aa: CASSFGSGANVLTF

v_gene: TRBV7-9
d_gene: -
abundance: -
j_gene: TRBJ2-1
CDR3nt: TGTGCCAGCAGTAGGGGGTCGGTCAATGAGCAGTTCTTC
CDR3aa: CASSRGSVNEQFF

v_gene: TRBV9
d_gene: -
abundance: -
j_gene: TRBJ2-7
CDR3nt: TGTGCCAGCAGCGTACAGGGCACTTCCTCCTACGAGCAGTACTTC
CDR3aa: CASSVQGTSSYEQYF

v_gene: TRBV5-1
d_gene: -
abundance: -
j_gene: TRBJ1-2
CDR3nt: TGCGCCAGCAGCCTTGACACCTCCTATGGCTACACCTTC
CDR3aa: CASSLDTSYGYTF

v_gene: TRBV27
d_gene: TRBD2
abundance: -
j_gene: TRBJ2-5
CDR3nt: TGTGCCAGCAGTATAGTACTAGCGGGGTTGACGACCCAGTACTTC
CDR3aa: CASSIVLAGLTTQYF

v_gene: TRBV14
d_gene: TRBD1
abundance: -
j_gene: TRBJ2-7
CDR3nt: TGTGCCAGCAGCCAACGGATGACAGGGGGTATCTACGAGCAGTACTTC
CDR3aa: CASSQRMTGGIYEQYF

v_gene: TRBV12-3/TRBV12-4
d_gene: -
abundance: -
j_gene: TRBJ2-2
CDR3nt: TGTGCCAGCAGTTCGCGCACCGGGGAGCTGTTTTTT
CDR3aa: CASSSRTGELFF

v_gene: TRBV9
d_gene: -
abundance: -
j_gene: TRBJ1-2
CDR3nt: TGTGCCAGCAGCCCAGCAGAGTCCTATGGCTACACCTTC
CDR3aa: CASSPAESYGYTF

v_gene: TRBV15
d_gene: -
abundance: -
j_gene: TRBJ1-2
CDR3nt: TGTGCCACCAACTCACAGGAGTCTGGCTACACCTTC
CDR3aa: CATNSQESGYTF

v_gene: TRBV7-3
d_gene: -
abundance: -
j_gene: TRBJ2-3
CDR3nt: TGTGCCAGCAGCTTAAGTCTCTCCGGCCCAGATACGCAGTATTTT
CDR3aa: CASSLSLSGPDTQYF

v_gene: TRBV6-2/TRBV6-3
d_gene: -
abundance: -
j_gene: TRBJ2-3
CDR3nt: TGTGCCAGCAGTCCGGGGGGCACAGATACGCAGTATTTT
CDR3aa: CASSPGGTDTQYF

v_gene: TRBV6-5
d_gene: TRBD1
abundance: -
j_gene: TRBJ1-2
CDR3nt: TGTGCCAGCAGTAACCCCGGGACAGGGAACTATGGCTACACCTTC
CDR3aa: CASSNPGTGNYGYTF

v_gene: TRBV5-4
d_gene: -
abundance: -
j_gene: TRBJ2-7
CDR3nt: TGTGCCAGCAGCTTGTTGCGGGGCCTCATAGGGGACGAGCAGTACTTC
CDR3aa: CASSLLRGLIGDEQYF

v_gene: TRBV2
d_gene: -
abundance: -
j_gene: TRBJ2-5
CDR3nt: TGTGCCAGCAGTGAAGATAGGGGACGGGGTGCGGCCCAGTACTTC
CDR3aa: CASSEDRGRGAAQYF

v_gene: TRBV27
d_gene: -
abundance: -
j_gene: TRBJ1-5
CDR3nt: TGTGCCAGCAGTGATACAACAAACCTTTGGGGCAATCAGCCCCAGCATTTT
CDR3aa: CASSDTTNLWGNQPQHF

v_gene: TRBV10-1
d_gene: -
abundance: -
j_gene: TRBJ2-7
CDR3nt: TGCGCCAACAGCCAAGGACAAATTACCTACGAGCAGTACTTC
CDR3aa: CANSQGQITYEQYF

v_gene: TRBV9
d_gene: -
abundance: -
j_gene: TRBJ2-7
CDR3nt: TGTGCCAGCAGCGTTGGAATCGGCTACGAGCAGTACTTC
CDR3aa: CASSVGIGYEQYF